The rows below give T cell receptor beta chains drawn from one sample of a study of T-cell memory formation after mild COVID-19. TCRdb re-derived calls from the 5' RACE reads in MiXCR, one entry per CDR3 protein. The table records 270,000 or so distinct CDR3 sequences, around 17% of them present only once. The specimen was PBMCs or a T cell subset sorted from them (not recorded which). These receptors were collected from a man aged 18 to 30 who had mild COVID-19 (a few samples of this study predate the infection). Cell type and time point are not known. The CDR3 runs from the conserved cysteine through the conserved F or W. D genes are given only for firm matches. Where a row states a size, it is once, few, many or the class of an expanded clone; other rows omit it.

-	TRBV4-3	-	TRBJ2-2	CASSQDRGGGELFF	TGCGCCAGCAGCCAAGACAGGGGCGGCGGGGAGCTGTTTTTT
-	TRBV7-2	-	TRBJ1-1	CASSYQKMTNTEAFF	TGTGCCAGCAGCTACCAGAAAATGACGAACACTGAAGCTTTCTTT
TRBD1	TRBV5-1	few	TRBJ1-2	CASSLDRGRPNYGYTF	TGCGCCAGCAGCCTGGACAGGGGACGTCCTAACTATGGCTACACCTTC
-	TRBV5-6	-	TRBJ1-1	CASSLEPYRARSKINTEAFF	TGTGCCAGCAGCTTGGAACCTTACCGGGCCAGGTCCAAAATTAACACTGAAGCTTTCTTT
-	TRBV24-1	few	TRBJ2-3	CATSRSGTDTQYF	TGTGCCACTAGCCGGTCCGGCACAGATACGCAGTATTTT
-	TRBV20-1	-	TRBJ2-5	CSARSGKTQYF	TGCAGTGCTAGGTCGGGGAAGACCCAGTACTTC
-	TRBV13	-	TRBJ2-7	CASSGDRHYEQYF	TGTGCCAGCAGCGGGGACCGACACTACGAGCAGTACTTC
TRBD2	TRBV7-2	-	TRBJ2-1	CASSPLSGARGHEQFF	TGTGCCAGCAGCCCCCTTAGCGGGGCCCGCGGCCATGAGCAGTTCTTC
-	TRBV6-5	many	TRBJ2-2	CASSYDGGPAGELFF	TGTGCCAGCAGTTACGATGGGGGTCCCGCCGGGGAGCTGTTTTTT
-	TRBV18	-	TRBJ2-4	CASSPSGTHIQYF	TGTGCCAGCTCACCTTCAGGGACTCACATTCAGTACTTC
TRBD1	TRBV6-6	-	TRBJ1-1	CASSYQLIVDRGNTEAFF	TGTGCCAGCAGTTACCAACTTATAGTGGACAGGGGGAACACTGAAGCTTTCTTT
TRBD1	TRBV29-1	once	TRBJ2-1	CSVGTASSYNEQFF	TGCAGCGTGGGGACAGCAAGCTCCTACAATGAGCAGTTCTTC
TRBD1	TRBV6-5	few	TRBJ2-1	CASSHGTGVNEQFF	TGTGCCAGCAGCCACGGGACAGGGGTGAATGAGCAGTTCTTC
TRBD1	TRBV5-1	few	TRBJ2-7	CASSRGQVTSYEQYF	TGCGCCAGCAGCCGCGGACAGGTGACCTCCTACGAGCAGTACTTC
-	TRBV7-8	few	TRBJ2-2	CASSFSPDTGELFF	TGTGCCAGCAGCTTTAGTCCCGACACCGGGGAGCTGTTTTTT
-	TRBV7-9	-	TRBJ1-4	CASSRASATNEKLFF	TGTGCCAGCAGTCGAGCGAGTGCAACTAATGAAAAACTGTTTTTT
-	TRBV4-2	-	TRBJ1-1	CASSQDRDTEAFF	TGTGCCAGCAGCCAAGATAGAGACACTGAAGCTTTCTTT
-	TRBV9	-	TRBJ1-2	CASSVDGGPLGYTF	TGTGCCAGCAGCGTTGACGGGGGCCCCTTAGGCTACACCTTC
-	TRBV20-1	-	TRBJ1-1	CSASGNEGNTEAFF	TGCAGTGCTAGCGGGAATGAGGGGAACACTGAAGCTTTCTTT
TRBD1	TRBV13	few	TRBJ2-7	CASSQPHRSGQAYEQYF	TGTGCCAGCAGCCAACCCCATCGCTCGGGACAGGCCTACGAGCAGTACTTC
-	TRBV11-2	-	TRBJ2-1	CASSLRVANEQFF	TGTGCCAGCAGCTTACGCGTAGCCAATGAGCAGTTCTTC
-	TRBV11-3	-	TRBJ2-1	CASSLGGGGSHNEQFF	TGTGCCAGCAGCCTTGGGGGGGGCGGGAGTCACAATGAGCAGTTCTTC
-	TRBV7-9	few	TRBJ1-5	CAISSSDSNQPQHF	TGTGCCATCAGCTCTAGTGATAGCAATCAGCCCCAGCATTTT
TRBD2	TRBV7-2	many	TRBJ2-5	CASSPGTSVQETQYF	TGTGCCAGCAGCCCCGGGACTAGCGTACAAGAGACCCAGTACTTC
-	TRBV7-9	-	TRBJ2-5	CASSEGVAWETQYF	TGTGCCAGCAGCGAGGGGGTAGCGTGGGAGACCCAGTACTTC
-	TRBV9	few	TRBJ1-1	CASSVESVITEAFF	TGTGCCAGCAGCGTAGAATCTGTGATCACTGAAGCTTTCTTT